This T cell receptor beta chain stems from a study of blood T cell repertoires in COVID-19 (dated by TCRdb to about 2020). Some background on the complete study: Samples covering the acute and convalescent phases of COVID-19 were provided by collaborators in the United States, Italy and Spain. The prospective study material was composed of cDNA or gDNA derived from T cells, B-cell-depleted T cells, or PBMCs. Where available, HLA class I and class II types were taken from metadata supplied by the sample provider and were not determined by assay-based typing. Nearly every sample came with metadata listing a de-identified subject ID, COVID-19 status, age in years and sex. Samples came from the ongoing ImmuneRACE study (first 160 participants) plus 1,254 subjects from 6 global collaborators. The repertoires were made available in a free public database intended to serve as a resource for research on the immune response to SARS-CoV-2. The dataset comprised deeply sampled blood TCRbeta repertoires from subjects exposed to, actively infected with, or recovered from COVID-19.

The immunoSEQ Assay, a bias-controlled multiplex PCR, was used to amplify TCRbeta CDR3 regions from genomic DNA. Regarding the original processing steps: The number of nucleated cells in each sample was estimated by amplification of reference gene primers within the assay. Sequence reads were collapsed and filtered to measure the absolute abundance of every unique TCRbeta CDR3 rearrangement. For each sample, productive Simpson clonality was calculated as the square root of Simpson's diversity index over productive rearrangements. Held by TCRdb, this immuneACCESS table contains in-frame sequences only and omits some clones. Under half of the omission traces to an unresolved V gene where checked; the cause of the rest is unknown. The DNA was the basis for D and trimming; V, J and clone size are from that table. This sample holds about 59,000 clones; about 80% were observed only once. The ten largest clones add up to approximately 3.5% of the sample.

A note on this clone: The antigen it recognizes is unknown. No clone much larger than this one lies a single base away; base qualities are absent.

Results and caveats for the whole study, not just this receptor: Clinical and demographic metadata were provided uncurated, with the amount varying by source and participant.

Whole blood was collected in K2EDTA tubes by collaborating institutions according to the institutions' own protocols. Collaborator samples were shipped for TCRbeta analysis as frozen whole blood, isolated PBMCs, or DNA extracted from either sample type. This TCR was sampled from a woman older than 75 with acute or convalescent COVID-19. Sequenced sample: peripheral blood.

The nucleotides read TGTGCCAGCAGTGAAGGGACAGGCAGAGATACGCAGTATTTT. It translates to CASSEGTGRDTQYF. The chain employs TRBV6-1 and TRBJ2-3, with 7 central nucleotides matching TRBD1. Inclusive of the bounding cysteine and phenylalanine, the CDR3 is 14 residues long. CDR3 DNA is the only sequence kept; it has 42 bases, read in frame from the first base. CDR1 MNHNS and CDR2 SASEGT were looked up in the germline V gene. Trimming leaves V shorter by 1 base and J shorter by 5 bases, with the junction holding 3 bases beyond the gene matches.